This T cell receptor beta chain was recorded in a study of cytomegalovirus exposure and HLA in healthy donors. Assay used: immunoSEQ multiplex PCR; TCRdb lists only in-frame clones, some missing. The data contain 150,000 to 200,000 clones, 85% of them seen just once; the ten biggest clones take up 15% to 20%. The germline V gene encodes CDR1 SGHDT and CDR2 YYEEEE. The V end was cut by 0 bases, the J end by 14 bases, with 15 bases between. This CDR3 has 13 residues. The origin of this receptor is a man aged 18 to 29 in good health and CMV-seropositive. This rearrangement joins TRBV5-6 to TRBJ2-1, with D tentatively TRBD2 (5 bases). The sample was PBMCs. Here the CDR3 reads CASSLAGANGEFF. In DNA, the CDR3 is TGTGCCAGCAGCTTGGCAGGCGCAAACGGGGAGTTCTTC.